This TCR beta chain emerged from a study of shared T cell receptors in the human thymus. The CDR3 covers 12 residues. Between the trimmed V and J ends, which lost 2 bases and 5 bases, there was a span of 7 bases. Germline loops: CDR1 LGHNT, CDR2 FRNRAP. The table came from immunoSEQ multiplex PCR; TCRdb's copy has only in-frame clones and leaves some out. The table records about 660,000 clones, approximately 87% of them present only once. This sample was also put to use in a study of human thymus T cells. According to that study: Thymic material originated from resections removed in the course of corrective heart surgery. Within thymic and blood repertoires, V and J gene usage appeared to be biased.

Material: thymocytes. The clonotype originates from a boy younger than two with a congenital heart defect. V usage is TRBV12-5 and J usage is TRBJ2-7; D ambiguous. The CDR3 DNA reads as TGTGCTAGTGGTTTGCTTGTCCACGAGCAGTACTTC. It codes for CASGLLVHEQYF. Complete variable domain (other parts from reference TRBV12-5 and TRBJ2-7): DARVTQTPRHKVTEMGQEVTMRCQPILGHNTVFWYRQTMMQGLELLAYFRNRAPLDDSGMPKDRFSAEMPDATLATLKIQPSEPRDSAVYFCASGLLVHEQYFGPGTRLTVT.